This T cell receptor (beta chain) was retrieved from a study of OX40 agonist ivuxolimab in advanced cancers. Only in-frame clones appear in the TCRdb table, and some are missing; sequencing was by immunoSEQ multiplex PCR. Of tens of thousands of clones listed, about 81% are singletons. From germline, CDR1 is SGHAT and CDR2 FQNNGV. The CDR3 has 16 residues. V gave up 1 base and J gave up 1 base; unmatched junction bases: 2. The input for sequencing was CD4+ or CD8+ T cells sorted from blood, taken in a trial of the OX40 agonist ivuxolimab. The chain has TRBV11-2 and TRBJ2-5; 11 bases are shared with TRBD2. This receptor was obtained from an adult with an advanced solid tumor such as melanoma, head and neck, liver or kidney cancer. The DNA of the CDR3 is TGTGCCAGCAGCTTAGCAGGGACTAGCGGCCAAGAGACCCAGTACTTC. Its translation: CASSLAGTSGQETQYF. Looking up the rest from reference TRBV11-2 and TRBJ2-5 gives the full variable domain: EAGVAQSPRYKIIEKRQSVAFWCNPISGHATLYWYQQILGQGPKLLIQFQNNGVVDDSQLPKDRFSAERLKGVDSTLKIQPAKLEDSAVYLCASSLAGTSGQETQYFGPGTRLLVL.